A selection of T cell receptor beta chains follows, all from one sample in a study of human T cells and chemical hapten exposure. TCRdb reanalysed the RACE reads using MiXCR and keeps one entry per CDR3 protein. The data contain 140,000 or so distinct CDR3 sequences, 12% of them seen just once; the ten biggest clones take up 1.3% to 1.5%. The input for sequencing was whole blood, taken in connection with sensitization to the hapten diphenylcyclopropenone (DPC). Receptor source: a woman aged 45-60 years with alopecia areata. Some clones in this sample may be carry-over from other donors' samples. Each CDR3 is given with its conserved first and last residue. D genes are given only for firm matches. Size tells how often a clone was seen (once, few, many) or the class of an expanded clone, and some rows leave it out.

V	size	J	D	CDR3	DNA
TRBV2	few	TRBJ2-1	.	CASLAPGRDEQFF	TGTGCCAGCCTAGCCCCGGGGCGGGATGAGCAGTTCTTC
TRBV14	few	TRBJ2-5	.	CASSTGTRAQETQYF	TGTGCCAGCAGCACTGGGACCCGCGCCCAAGAGACCCAGTACTTC
TRBV4-2	few	TRBJ2-7	TRBD2	CASSHPPSGGGTYEQYF	TGTGCCAGCAGCCACCCCCCCTCCGGGGGAGGGACCTACGAGCAGTACTTC
TRBV5-1	few	TRBJ2-5	.	CASSVTVQETQYF	TGCGCCAGCAGCGTGACAGTTCAAGAGACCCAGTACTTC
TRBV7-3	few	TRBJ2-2	.	CATSDVNTGELFF	TGTGCCACCTCGGACGTGAACACCGGGGAGCTGTTTTTT
TRBV6-2/TRBV6-3	few	TRBJ2-2	.	CASSYPQPGNTGELFF	TGTGCCAGCAGTTACCCACAACCGGGGAACACCGGGGAGCTGTTTTTT
TRBV29-1	.	TRBJ2-3	.	CSVDTQYF	TGCAGCGTTGACACGCAGTATTTT
TRBV13	few	TRBJ2-5	TRBD2	CARVQPGLAVQETQYF	TGTGCCAGGGTACAACCGGGACTAGCGGTTCAAGAGACCCAGTACTTC
TRBV7-2	.	TRBJ2-1	.	CASSWDFPPYNEQFF	TGTGCCAGCAGCTGGGACTTTCCCCCCTACAATGAGCAGTTCTTC
TRBV10-3	.	TRBJ1-5	TRBD1	CAIGETGLSNQPQHF	TGTGCCATCGGCGAGACAGGGTTAAGCAATCAGCCCCAGCATTTT
TRBV7-9	few	TRBJ2-1	TRBD2	CASSFRTSGNTGWDEQFF	TGTGCCAGCAGCTTTCGGACTAGCGGGAACACGGGTTGGGATGAGCAGTTCTTC
TRBV11-3	few	TRBJ1-2	.	CASSLERGAAYSYGYTF	TGTGCCAGCAGCTTAGAGCGCGGGGCAGCTTATTCCTATGGCTACACCTTC
TRBV9	.	TRBJ2-7	.	CASAPDREAYEQYF	TGTGCCAGCGCCCCAGACAGGGAGGCCTACGAGCAGTACTTC
TRBV18	few	TRBJ2-2	.	CASSPRAGANTGELFF	TGTGCCAGCTCACCAAGAGCCGGGGCGAACACCGGGGAGCTGTTTTTT
TRBV29-1	.	TRBJ2-1	TRBD1	CSVGTGQSSYNEQFF	TGCAGCGTTGGGACAGGGCAGAGCTCCTACAATGAGCAGTTCTTC
TRBV29-1	few	TRBJ2-7	TRBD1	CSVGTGNDEQYF	TGCAGCGTGGGGACAGGGAACGACGAGCAGTACTTC
TRBV7-2	.	TRBJ2-2	.	CASSLEAALFF	TGTGCCAGCAGCTTAGAGGCGGCCCTGTTTTTT
TRBV11-2	many	TRBJ1-1	.	CASSGIVWGGTEAFF	TGTGCCAGCAGCGGAATCGTATGGGGGGGGACTGAAGCTTTCTTT
TRBV12-5	few	TRBJ2-1	.	CASGLVTGSGVNEQFF	TGTGCTAGTGGTTTGGTAACGGGCTCGGGGGTAAATGAGCAGTTCTTC
TRBV7-2	few	TRBJ2-4	.	CASSLGGAGAKNIQYF	TGTGCCAGCAGCTTAGGTGGGGCTGGGGCCAAAAACATTCAGTACTTC
TRBV11-2	many	TRBJ2-1	.	CASRAGPTPVEQFF	TGTGCCAGCAGGGCGGGCCCTACCCCCGTTGAGCAGTTCTTC
TRBV6-6	.	TRBJ2-2	.	CASSYLAGELFF	TGTGCCAGCAGTTACTTGGCTGGGGAGCTGTTTTTT
TRBV11-2	.	TRBJ2-5	TRBD2	CASSLRLAGEETQYF	TGTGCCAGCAGCTTAAGACTAGCGGGAGAAGAGACCCAGTACTTC
TRBV3-1	many	TRBJ1-4	TRBD1	CASSPNRGTNEKLFF	TGTGCCAGCAGCCCTAACAGGGGAACTAATGAAAAACTGTTTTTT
TRBV10-3	many	TRBJ2-1	.	CAISEVNEQFF	TGTGCCATCAGTGAGGTGAATGAGCAGTTCTTC
TRBV28	many	TRBJ1-1	.	CASSADGWGARNTEAFF	TGTGCCAGCAGTGCCGATGGGTGGGGGGCCCGCAACACTGAAGCTTTCTTT
TRBV6-5	.	TRBJ2-7	.	CASSYSSSGNYEQYF	TGTGCCAGCAGTTACTCTTCGTCGGGGAACTACGAGCAGTACTTC
TRBV4-3	many	TRBJ2-6	.	CASSPHGSSGANVLTF	TGCGCCAGCAGCCCCCACGGTAGCTCTGGGGCCAACGTCCTGACTTTC
TRBV12-3/TRBV12-4	few	TRBJ2-1	TRBD2	CASSLMLAGNEQFF	TGTGCCAGCAGTTTAATGCTAGCGGGAAATGAGCAGTTCTTC
TRBV29-1	many	TRBJ2-7	.	CSVAGIYEQYF	TGCAGCGTTGCGGGGATCTACGAGCAGTACTTC
TRBV2	few	TRBJ2-1	.	CASSETSSHNEQFF	TGTGCCAGCAGTGAAACTAGCAGCCACAATGAGCAGTTCTTC
TRBV6-1	few	TRBJ2-2	TRBD2	CASSGGLAGGTGELFF	TGTGCCAGCAGTGGGGGACTAGCGGGAGGAACCGGGGAGCTGTTTTTT
TRBV13	few	TRBJ2-5	.	CASSLGVGGKTQYF	TGTGCCAGCAGCTTAGGTGTAGGGGGGAAGACCCAGTACTTC
TRBV3-1	few	TRBJ1-3	.	CASSERGGGNTIYF	TGTGCCAGCAGCGAACGGGGGGGCGGAAACACCATATATTTT
TRBV7-9	few	TRBJ2-3	.	CASSEGRPDTQYF	TGTGCCAGCAGCGAGGGGCGCCCAGATACGCAGTATTTT
TRBV1	.	TRBJ2-6	.	CTSNRRGVSGANVLTF	TGCACCTCTAACAGACGGGGGGTCTCTGGGGCCAACGTCCTGACTTTC
TRBV9	many	TRBJ2-5	.	CASSVSWGETQYF	TGTGCCAGCAGCGTGAGTTGGGGTGAGACCCAGTACTTC
TRBV10-3	.	TRBJ2-1	.	CAISAGTIAEQFF	TGTGCCATCAGTGCCGGGACCATAGCGGAGCAGTTCTTC
TRBV24-1	.	TRBJ1-1	.	CATRSVEGLNTEAFF	TGTGCCACCAGGTCAGTGGAGGGCTTGAACACTGAAGCTTTCTTT
TRBV5-1	few	TRBJ2-7	.	CASSSQGNPYEQYF	TGCGCCAGCAGCTCACAGGGAAACCCCTACGAGCAGTACTTC
TRBV9	many	TRBJ2-1	TRBD2	CASRSTGLAGVAYNEQFF	TGTGCCAGCAGATCGACCGGACTAGCGGGAGTGGCCTACAATGAGCAGTTCTTC
TRBV7-6	few	TRBJ2-3	.	CASSLNRQSTDTQYF	TGTGCCAGCAGCTTAAATCGACAGAGCACAGATACGCAGTATTTT
TRBV6-2/TRBV6-3	.	TRBJ2-7	TRBD2	CASSEGLVTYEQYF	TGTGCCAGCAGCGAGGGACTAGTCACCTACGAGCAGTACTTC
TRBV5-1	few	TRBJ2-5	TRBD1	CASSPAGTGGAGETQYF	TGCGCCAGCAGCCCGGCGGGGACAGGGGGCGCAGGAGAGACCCAGTACTTC
TRBV29-1	few	TRBJ1-1	.	CSVGRGNTEAFF	TGCAGCGTTGGTAGAGGTAACACTGAAGCTTTCTTT
TRBV7-2	.	TRBJ2-2	.	CASSLEGRRTGELFF	TGTGCCAGCAGCTTAGAGGGCAGACGCACCGGGGAGCTGTTTTTT
TRBV18	many	TRBJ1-2	.	CASSPTGLRFNYGYTF	TGTGCCAGCTCACCTACAGGGCTGAGATTTAACTATGGCTACACCTTC
TRBV6-5	.	TRBJ2-1	TRBD2	CASSPDSGRAYNEQFF	TGTGCCAGCAGTCCCGATAGCGGGAGGGCCTACAATGAGCAGTTCTTC
TRBV4-3	few	TRBJ2-1	.	CASSQVNGNEQFF	TGCGCCAGCAGCCAAGTTAACGGGAATGAGCAGTTCTTC
TRBV28	many	TRBJ2-7	.	CASSLGTLYEQYF	TGTGCCAGCAGTTTAGGGACACTCTACGAGCAGTACTTC
TRBV7-3	.	TRBJ2-1	.	CASSLSGGSSEQFF	TGTGCCAGCAGCTTATCTGGGGGATCGAGTGAGCAGTTCTTC
TRBV6-5	many	TRBJ1-3	.	CASSERPGNTIYF	TGTGCCAGCTCGGAGAGACCTGGAAACACCATATATTTT
TRBV3-1	many	TRBJ1-1	.	CASSPQIMNTEAFF	TGTGCCAGCAGCCCTCAAATCATGAACACTGAAGCGTTCTTT
TRBV12-3/TRBV12-4	few	TRBJ1-5	.	CASSLTGSRQPQHF	TGTGCCAGCAGTTTAACAGGGTCACGGCAGCCCCAGCATTTT
TRBV19	few	TRBJ2-5	.	CASIAIDRLGVETQYF	TGTGCCAGTATTGCTATCGACAGGCTAGGGGTAGAGACCCAGTACTTC